The 10 T cell receptor beta chains in this list originate from one sample, sequenced in a study of CD8 T cells in Susac syndrome. The authors reverse transcribed roughly 0.5 to 1 ug RNA with random hexamers. A single record per CDR3 protein comes from TCRdb applying MiXCR to the immunoSEQ multiplex PCR reads. The sample holds some 400,000 distinct CDR3 sequences; around 85% are singletons and the top ten take about 0.12%. Specimen: CD8+ T cells from PBMCs. These receptors came from a human donor with multiple sclerosis.

V is TRBV5-5 and J is TRBJ2-4, with 12 nucleotides matching TRBD1. The germline V gene has CDR1 SGHKS and CDR2 YYEKEE (reference sequence). The CDR3 has 16 residues. With V trimmed by 4 bases and J by 7 bases, 9 bases remained unmatched. The CDR3 reads CASSRRDRGPRNIQYF. CDR3 in DNA: TGTGCCAGCAGCCGTCGGGACAGGGGGCCCCGGAACATTCAGTACTTC.

V gene TRBV29-1 combines with J gene TRBJ1-1; 8 nucleotides align to TRBD1. This CDR3 contains 16 residues. Germline CDR1 and CDR2: SQVTM and ANQGSEA. V lost 6 bases, J lost 4 bases, and 16 bases stayed unmatched. The CDR3 DNA reads as TGCAGCGTAGCAGACCTGAAGGACAGGGCCGGCACTGAAGCTTTCTTT. It encodes CSVADLKDRAGTEAFF.

This chain joins TRBV12-3 or TRBV12-4 and TRBJ2-1; D might be TRBD2 (5 bases). Trimming stripped 10 bases from V and 5 bases from J, with 24 bases between. The CDR3 consists of 16 residues. CDR3 DNA: TGTGCCATACTCTCAGGCAGTAACGGGATTAACAATGAGCAGTTCTTC. This sequence encodes CAILSGSNGINNEQFF.

This clonotype was seen once. J is TRBJ1-2 and V is TRBV6-5, with 7 bases that match TRBD1. CDR1 MNHEY and CDR2 SVGAGI come from the germline V gene. V gave up 0 bases and J gave up 5 bases; unmatched junction bases: 3. The CDR3 sequence is 14 residues long. CDR3 bases: TGTGCCAGCAGTTACTCGCAGGGGGGGTATGGCTACACCTTC. Translating it yields CASSYSQGGYGYTF.

This chain links TRBV12-3 or TRBV12-4 with TRBJ2-1; TRBD1 aligns across 9 bases. V lost 6 bases and J lost 1; bases outside the gene matches: 4. CDR3 length: 15 amino acids. CDR3 sequence reads: CASRPDRGSYNEQFF. In nucleotides, the CDR3 is TGTGCCAGCAGACCTGACAGGGGGTCCTACAATGAGCAGTTCTTC.

The chain carries TRBV27 and TRBJ1-1; D may be TRBD1 (6 bases). The CDR3 loop spans 13 amino acids. Germline values: CDR1 MNHEY, CDR2 SMNVEV (reference sequence). V was trimmed by 8 bases and J by 7 bases, leaving 17 bases between them. The CDR3 sequence is CASHSGGRNEAFF. DNA for the CDR3: TGTGCCAGCCACTCTGGGGGGCGTAATGAAGCTTTCTTT.

The chain couples TRBV20-1 to TRBJ2-7, with D unresolved. Trimming left V 3 bases short and J 3 bases short, with 6 bases between. This CDR3 spans 11 amino acids. Germline CDR1 DFQATT, CDR2 SNEGSKA (reference sequence). For the CDR3, the DNA is TGCAGTGCTAGGGTCCGCTACGAGCAGTACTTC. Its protein is CSARVRYEQYF.

This clonotype has just one count. The V gene is TRBV5-1, the J gene TRBJ1-1; tentatively, D is TRBD1 (6 bases). Germline-derived CDR1 and CDR2 are SGHRS and YFSETQ. This CDR3 spans 14 amino acids. V lost 2 bases and J lost 3, with 11 bases in between. The CDR3 reads CASSFSGADTEAFF. The CDR3 coding sequence is TGCGCCAGCAGCTTCTCGGGGGCGGACACTGAAGCTTTCTTT.

This chain joins TRBV19 and TRBJ1-5; D gene ambiguous. CDR3 length: 12 amino acids. In germline, CDR1 is LNHDA, CDR2 SQIVND (reference sequence). Trimming took off 7 bases at V and 3 bases at J, with 7 bases between the two ends. CDR3 sequence reads: CASKGNNQPQHF. In nucleotides, the CDR3 is TGTGCCAGTAAAGGAAACAATCAGCCCCAGCATTTT.

This rearrangement joins TRBV19 to TRBJ2-2, with a possible D match to TRBD2 (5 bases). Germline values: CDR1 LNHDA, CDR2 SQIVND (reference sequence). This CDR3 has 16 residues. The V and J ends lost 3 bases and 0 bases respectively, with 11 bases between them. The CDR3 protein is CASSMYAGTNTGELFF. As DNA, the CDR3 is TGTGCCAGTAGTATGTATGCGGGTACGAACACCGGGGAGCTGTTTTTT. The whole variable domain, filled in from reference TRBV19 and TRBJ2-2, reads DGGITQSPKYLFRKEGQNVTLSCEQNLNHDAMYWYRQDPGQGLRLIYYSQIVNDFQKGDIAEGYSVSREKKESFPLTVTSAQKNPTAFYLCASSMYAGTNTGELFFGEGSRLTVL.